The 14 T cell receptor beta chains presented below share a single source sample, sequenced in a study of CXCR3-negative and CXCR3-positive naive CD8 T cells. Their antigens remain unidentified. In preparing the TRB cDNA libraries, 5' RACE with UMI labels was used. TCRdb re-called the 5' RACE reads, yielding one record per CDR3 amino acid sequence without DNA. The data show about 98,000 distinct CDR3 sequences, and the top ten clones hold approximately 0.99%. Regarding the study as a whole: The study found more hydrophobic TRB CDR3s in CXCR3-positive naive cells than in CXCR3-negative naive cells.

What was sequenced was naive CXCR3+ CD8+ T cells from blood. The subset was: CD45RO-CCR7+CD27+CD95- naive CD8+ T cells expressing CXCR3 (TNR3+). Source of these receptors: a human donor in good health. Some clones in this sample may be carry-over from other donors' samples.

This chain joins TRBV5-5 and TRBJ1-1; absent DNA, TCRdb's TRBD1 call cannot be checked. Germline V gene sequence: CDR1 SGHKS, CDR2 YYEKEE (reference sequence). The length of the CDR3 is 15 residues. The CDR3 here is CASNPDSLYGTEAFF.

The V call is TRBV27, the J call TRBJ1-2; TCRdb's D gene call, TRBD1, goes unchecked for lack of DNA. CDR1 is MNHEY and CDR2 is SMNVEV in the germline V gene (reference sequence). The CDR3 is 14 residues long. This CDR3 is CASSLSPAHYGYTF.

The V gene is TRBV28, the J gene TRBJ2-6; TCRdb selects TRBD1, and the lack of DNA leaves this call unchecked. Germline CDR1 reads MDHEN; CDR2 reads SYDVKM. The CDR3 loop spans 17 amino acids. The CDR3 is CASSPRDIRSGANVLTF.

The chain links TRBV7-7 to TRBJ2-2. The CDR3 is made up of 16 amino acids. Germline V gene lookup returns CDR1 SSHAT and CDR2 FNYEAQ (reference sequence). The CDR3 loop is CASSFRPGSSTGELFF.

The gene calls are TRBV6-5 and TRBJ2-2; TCRdb outputs TRBD1, but without DNA this stays unchecked. Germline V gene lookup returns CDR1 MNHEY and CDR2 SVGAGI. This CDR3 spans 17 amino acids. The chain's CDR3 is CASSYYWGGEGAGELFF.

The chain joins TRBV27 to TRBJ1-1; TCRdb returns TRBD1, unconfirmable since there is no DNA. The CDR3 loop spans 16 amino acids. Germline V gives CDR1 MNHEY, CDR2 SMNVEV (reference sequence). CDR3 in amino acids: CATFGTGDTMNTEAFF.

V and J are TRBV4-2 and TRBJ1-2; TCRdb's assignment of TRBD1 cannot be checked, as there is no DNA. Germline lookup yields CDR1 LGHNA and CDR2 YNFKEQ. The CDR3 length is 14 residues. CDR3: CASSQGLAGDGYTF.

V is TRBV28 and J is TRBJ2-1; TCRdb's assignment of TRBD1 cannot be checked, as there is no DNA. CDR3 length: 13 residues. The germline gives CDR1 MDHEN, CDR2 SYDVKM. Here the CDR3 reads CASSLEGVDEQFF.

J is TRBJ2-1 and V is TRBV30; no DNA is available, so the TRBD1 call from TCRdb remains unchecked. Germline V gene data show CDR1 as GTSNPN and CDR2 as SVGIG (reference sequence). This CDR3 is built from 14 residues. The CDR3: CAWTTGVRGNEQFF.

The chain carries TRBV12-3 or TRBV12-4 and TRBJ2-1; there is no DNA to check the TCRdb D call of TRBD2. The CDR3 extends over 16 amino acids. This chain's CDR3 is CASSALLAGGRNEQFF.

The V gene is TRBV9, the J gene TRBJ2-7; TCRdb outputs TRBD2, but without DNA this stays unchecked. This CDR3 has 17 residues. CDR1 and CDR2 (germline): SGDLS, YYNGEE. The CDR3 protein is CASSSSPQGMLSYEQYF.

The chain joins TRBV6-2 or TRBV6-3 to TRBJ1-1; lacking DNA, the TRBD1 call made by TCRdb goes unchecked. Germline V lookup: CDR1 MNHEY, CDR2 SVGEGT. The CDR3 runs to 14 residues. CDR3 in amino acids: CASSYPGGNTEAFF.

The gene calls are TRBV29-1 and TRBJ2-5; the D gene TCRdb calls, TRBD1, cannot be checked with no DNA. Per germline, CDR1 SQVTM and CDR2 ANQGSEA. CDR3 length: 11 residues. The CDR3 sequence is CSVGGAETQYF.

The J gene is TRBJ2-7, the V gene TRBV27; the TRBD1 assignment by TCRdb is unverifiable without DNA. Germline V gives CDR1 MNHEY, CDR2 SMNVEV (reference sequence). The CDR3 is made up of 15 amino acids. The chain's CDR3 is CASSSATGTDYEQYF.